The clone carrying this T cell receptor (beta chain) was seen just once. These data belong to a study of blood T cell repertoires in COVID-19. The wider study: The United States, Italy and Spain were the sources of the acute and convalescent COVID-19 samples. PBMCs, B-cell-depleted T cells, or T cells were the source of the cDNA or gDNA that made up the material.

Source study methods: Nucleated cell number was recorded as an estimate derived from reference gene primer amplification. Here immunoSEQ multiplex PCR was the method, and the copy in TCRdb shows in-frame clones only, minus some. V and J calls and clone size are given by that table; D and trimming were obtained from the DNA. The data contain 250,000 to 350,000 clones, 86% of them singletons. The CDR3 is made up of 15 amino acids. The V and J ends lost 0 bases and 6 bases respectively, with 10 bases between them. Germline CDR1 reads SGHRS; CDR2 reads YFSETQ. Patients in Seattle were enrolled during active infection, then followed longitudinally.

The V call is TRBV5-1, the J call TRBJ1-6, with D unresolved. The TCR comes from a woman in her 70s with COVID-19, enrolled during active disease. Sequencing used peripheral blood. CDR3 residues: CASSLEGGLNSPLHF. As DNA, the CDR3 is TGCGCCAGCAGCTTGGAGGGAGGCCTTAATTCACCCCTCCACTTT.